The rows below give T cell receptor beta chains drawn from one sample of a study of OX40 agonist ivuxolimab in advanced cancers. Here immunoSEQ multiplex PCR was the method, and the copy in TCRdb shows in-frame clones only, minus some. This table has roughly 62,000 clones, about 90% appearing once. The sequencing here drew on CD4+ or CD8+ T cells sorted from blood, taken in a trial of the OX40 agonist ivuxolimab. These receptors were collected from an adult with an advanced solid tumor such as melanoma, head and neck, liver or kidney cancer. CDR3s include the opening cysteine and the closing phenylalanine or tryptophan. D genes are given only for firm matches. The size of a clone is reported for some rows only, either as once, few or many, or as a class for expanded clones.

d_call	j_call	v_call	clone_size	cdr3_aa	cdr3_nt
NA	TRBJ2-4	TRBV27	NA	CASSLGVSKNIQYF	TGTGCCAGCAGTTTGGGGGTTAGCAAAAACATTCAGTACTTC
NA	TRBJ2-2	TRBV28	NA	CASSLGVTGELFF	TGTGCCAGCAGTTTAGGGGTAACCGGGGAGCTGTTTTTT
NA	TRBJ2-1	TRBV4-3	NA	CASSQATDNEQFF	TGCGCCAGCAGCCAAGCTACAGACAATGAGCAGTTCTTC
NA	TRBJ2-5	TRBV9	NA	CASSVGGGPGETQYF	TGTGCCAGCAGCGTAGGGGGCGGCCCGGGGGAGACCCAGTACTTC
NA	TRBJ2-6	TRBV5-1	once	CASHPNRFTSRANVLTF	TGCGCCAGCCATCCGAATCGGTTCACAAGTCGGGCCAACGTCCTGACTTTC
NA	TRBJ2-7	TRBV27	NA	CASSLGRDYEQYF	TGTGCCAGCAGCCTCGGACGGGACTACGAGCAGTACTTC
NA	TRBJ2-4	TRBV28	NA	CASSPPDRAGKNIQYF	TGTGCCAGCAGCCCCCCGGACCGGGCGGGCAAAAACATTCAGTACTTC
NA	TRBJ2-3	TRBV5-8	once	CASSQDGDATDTQYF	TGCGCCAGCAGCCAAGATGGCGACGCCACAGATACGCAGTATTTT
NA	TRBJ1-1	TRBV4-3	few	CASSQDMGLMNTEAFF	TGCGCCAGCAGCCAAGATATGGGACTTATGAACACTGAAGCTTTCTTT
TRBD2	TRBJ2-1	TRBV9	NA	CASSSGLVWNEQFF	TGTGCCAGCAGCTCAGGACTAGTTTGGAATGAGCAGTTCTTC
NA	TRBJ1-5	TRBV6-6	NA	CASSTVNSNQPQHF	TGTGCCAGCAGTACAGTAAATAGCAATCAGCCCCAGCATTTT
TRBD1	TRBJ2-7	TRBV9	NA	CASSVGWDSSYEQYF	TGTGCCAGCAGCGTAGGGTGGGACAGCTCCTACGAGCAGTACTTC
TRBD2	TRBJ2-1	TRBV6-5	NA	CASSYSTSGRIEQFF	TGTGCCAGCAGTTACTCGACTAGCGGGAGGATTGAGCAGTTCTTC
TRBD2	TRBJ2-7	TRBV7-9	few	CASSLPSGGRPSYEQYF	TGTGCCAGCAGCTTACCCTCCGGCGGGAGGCCCTCCTACGAGCAGTACTTC
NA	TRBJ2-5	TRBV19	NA	CASSITEVAGKETQYF	TGTGCCAGTAGTATAACGGAGGTTGCAGGGAAAGAGACCCAGTACTTC
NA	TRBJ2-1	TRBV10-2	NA	CATLSWDIDNEQFF	TGCGCCACCCTCTCCTGGGACATCGACAATGAGCAGTTCTTC
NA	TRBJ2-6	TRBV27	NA	CASSLMGPAGANVLTF	TGTGCCAGCAGTTTGATGGGTCCCGCTGGGGCCAACGTCCTGACTTTC
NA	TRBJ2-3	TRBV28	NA	CASSLLGDTDTQYF	TGTGCCAGCAGTTTACTAGGAGACACAGATACGCAGTATTTT
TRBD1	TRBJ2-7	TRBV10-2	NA	CASSDPGQGTYEQYF	TGCGCCAGCAGTGACCCCGGACAGGGAACCTACGAGCAGTACTTC
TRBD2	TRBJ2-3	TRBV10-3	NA	CAISSTSGGGDTQYF	TGTGCCATCAGCTCGACTAGCGGAGGGGGGGATACGCAGTATTTT
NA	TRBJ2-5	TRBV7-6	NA	CASSPPLTRQKETQYF	TGTGCCAGCAGCCCCCCGCTGACTAGACAAAAAGAGACCCAGTACTTC
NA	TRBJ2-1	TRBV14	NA	CASSQVVSEQFF	TGTGCCAGCAGCCAAGTAGTCAGTGAGCAGTTCTTC
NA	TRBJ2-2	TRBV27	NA	CASSFMGGGAGELFF	TGTGCCAGCAGTTTTATGGGCGGTGGGGCCGGGGAGCTGTTTTTT
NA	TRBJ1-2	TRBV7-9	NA	CASSRTPNYGYTF	TGTGCCAGCAGCCGGACACCTAACTATGGCTACACCTTC
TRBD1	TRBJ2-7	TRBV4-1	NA	CASSQSPGQTYEQYF	TGCGCCAGCAGCCAATCCCCGGGACAGACCTACGAGCAGTACTTC
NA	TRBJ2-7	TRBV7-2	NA	CASSPTPSGYEQYF	TGTGCCAGCAGCCCGACCCCGAGCGGCTACGAGCAGTACTTC
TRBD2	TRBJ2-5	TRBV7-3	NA	CASRTRGVETQYF	TGTGCCAGCAGGACTCGGGGGGTGGAGACCCAGTACTTC
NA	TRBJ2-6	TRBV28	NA	CASSSPSPASGANVLTF	TGTGCCAGCAGTTCACCTTCCCCTGCCTCTGGGGCCAACGTCCTGACTTTC
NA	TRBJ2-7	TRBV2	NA	CASSETGTYEQYF	TGTGCCAGCAGTGAGACAGGAACCTACGAGCAGTACTTC
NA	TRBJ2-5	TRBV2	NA	CASSETGRPDTETQYF	TGTGCCAGCAGTGAGACAGGGAGGCCCGACACGGAGACCCAGTACTTC
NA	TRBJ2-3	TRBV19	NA	CASSILQQGILTDTQYF	TGTGCCAGTAGTATCCTCCAACAGGGCATCCTCACAGATACGCAGTATTTT
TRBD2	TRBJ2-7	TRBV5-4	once	CACFAGGNYEQYF	TGTGCCTGTTTCGCGGGAGGGAACTACGAGCAGTACTTC
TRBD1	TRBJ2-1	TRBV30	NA	CAWSTGQGDNEQFF	TGTGCCTGGAGTACGGGACAGGGGGACAATGAGCAGTTCTTC
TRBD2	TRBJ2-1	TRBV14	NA	CASSQASGSEQFF	TGTGCCAGCAGCCAAGCTAGCGGGAGTGAGCAGTTCTTC
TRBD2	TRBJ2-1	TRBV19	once	CASSIDGRDYNEQFF	TGTGCCAGTAGTATAGACGGGAGGGACTACAATGAGCAGTTCTTC
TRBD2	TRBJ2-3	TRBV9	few	CASSPSGGTDTQYF	TGTGCCAGCAGCCCTAGCGGGGGCACAGATACGCAGTATTTT
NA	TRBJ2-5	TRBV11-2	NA	CASSSLGVGLETQYF	TGTGCCAGCAGCTCTCTCGGGGTGGGACTGGAGACCCAGTACTTC
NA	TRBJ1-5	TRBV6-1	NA	CASSDLGQPQHF	TGTGCCAGCAGTGACCTAGGTCAGCCCCAGCATTTT
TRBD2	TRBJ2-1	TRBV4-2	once	CASSQEHSGSWYNEQFF	TGTGCCAGCAGCCAAGAGCACAGCGGGAGTTGGTACAATGAGCAGTTCTTC
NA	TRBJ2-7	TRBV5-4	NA	CASSTREGGYEQYF	TGTGCCAGCAGCACCCGAGAGGGAGGCTACGAGCAGTACTTC
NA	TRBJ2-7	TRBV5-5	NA	CASSLRGAEQYF	TGTGCCAGCAGCTTGAGGGGAGCCGAGCAGTACTTC
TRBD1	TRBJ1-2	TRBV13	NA	CASSKGRDSPNYGYTF	TGTGCCAGCAGCAAGGGGCGGGACAGCCCTAACTATGGCTACACCTTC